This passage covers 21 T cell receptor beta chains from one sample sequenced in a study of blood T cell repertoires in COVID-19. The data were produced by immunoSEQ multiplex PCR, yet TCRdb's version contains in-frame clones alone and is incomplete. In the table there are more than 200,000 clones, around 89% of which are singletons. Material for sequencing was peripheral blood. These receptors originate from a man aged 25 to 45 with COVID-19, enrolled during active disease.

This clone was observed a single time. The chain links TRBV6-4 to TRBJ1-1; D may be TRBD1 (5 bases). The germline CDR1 and CDR2 sequences are MRHNA and SNTAGT. The CDR3 consists of 13 residues. Trimming shortened V by 5 bases and J by 3 bases, and 10 bases separated the two germline ends. This CDR3 reads CASSWTGDTEAFF. DNA of the CDR3: TGTGCCAGCAGTTGGACGGGGGACACTGAAGCTTTCTTT.

This clone turned up a few times. CDR3 bases: TGTGCCAGTAGTATAGATGGACAATCAAAAATCTACGAGCAGTACTTC. This encodes CASSIDGQSKIYEQYF. The chain couples TRBV19 to TRBJ2-7; perhaps TRBD1 as D (5 bases). V shed 0 bases and J shed 3 bases, with 15 bases lying between them. The CDR3 sequence is 16 residues long. Germline V lookup: CDR1 LNHDA, CDR2 SQIVND (reference sequence).

The sample holds one count of this clone. The rearrangement uses TRBV7-9 and TRBJ1-1; the D is unclear. This CDR3 has 14 residues. Trimming pared 3 bases from V and 6 bases from J, leaving 14 bases between. The V gene's germline CDR1 is SEHNR and CDR2 FQNEAQ (reference sequence). In DNA form, the CDR3 reads TGTGCCAGCAGCTTGACGGGTGGGTCAGCTGAAGCTTTCTTT. Protein: CASSLTGGSAEAFF.

The V call is TRBV2, the J call TRBJ1-2; D is unclear. The V gene's germline CDR1 is SNHLY and CDR2 FYNNEI. The V and J ends lost 9 bases and 8 bases respectively, with 16 bases between them. The CDR3 runs to 12 residues. Here the CDR3 reads CASHYRGSGYTF. The CDR3 coding sequence is TGTGCCAGTCATTATCGGGGATCCGGCTACACCTTC.

The rearrangement links TRBV7-9 to TRBJ2-7; TRBD1 aligns across 7 bases. The CDR3 length is 14 residues. The germline V gene encodes CDR1 SEHNR and CDR2 FQNEAQ (reference sequence). V shed 5 bases and J 3 bases; nucleotides not matched to a gene: 7. CDR3 nucleotide sequence: TGTGCCAGCAGCCCTGGGCAGGGGGACTACGAGCAGTACTTC. Protein product: CASSPGQGDYEQYF.

The rearrangement uses TRBV6-5 and TRBJ2-7; 8 positions match TRBD2. This CDR3 is built from 16 residues. With V trimmed by 4 bases and J by 2 bases, 10 bases remained unmatched. Germline V gene data show CDR1 as MNHEY and CDR2 as SVGAGI. CDR3: CASSSALAGFTYEQYF. The CDR3 DNA follows: TGTGCCAGCAGTTCGGCCTTAGCGGGATTTACCTACGAGCAGTACTTC.

The rearrangement links TRBV3-1 (or the pseudogene TRBV3-2) to TRBJ2-4, with 9 bases matching TRBD2. The V gene end was trimmed by 4 bases and the J gene end by 10 bases; junction bases not matched to a gene: 8. CDR1 is LGHDT, CDR2 YNNKEL, per germline (reference sequence). The CDR3 length is 14 residues. CDR3 in amino acids: CASSRQTSGEIQYF. CDR3 DNA: TGTGCCAGCAGCCGACAGACTAGCGGAGAGATTCAGTACTTC.

The chain is built from TRBV18 and TRBJ1-2; 8 bases are a match to TRBD1. CDR1 is KGHSH and CDR2 is LQKENI in the germline V gene. CDR3 length: 14 amino acids. V was pared by 2 bases and J by 2 bases, with 1 base of the junction left unmatched. The chain's CDR3 is CASSPGTGNYGYTF. DNA for the CDR3: TGTGCCAGCTCACCAGGGACAGGCAACTATGGCTACACCTTC.

This clone was recorded only once. The chain recombines TRBV6-1 with TRBJ2-1; the D is unclear. Between the trimmed V and J ends, which lost 0 bases and 8 bases, there was a span of 11 bases. The germline V gene has CDR1 MNHNS and CDR2 SASEGT. This CDR3 contains 14 residues. This CDR3 is CASSEAWSVHEQFF. CDR3 bases: TGTGCCAGCAGTGAAGCGTGGAGTGTCCATGAGCAGTTCTTC.

The chain's CDR3 is CASSTLPRATETQYF. The CDR3 region has the DNA TGTGCCAGTAGTACCTTACCCCGAGCGACGGAGACCCAGTACTTC. The chain recombines TRBV19 with TRBJ2-5; D is unclear. In germline, CDR1 is LNHDA, CDR2 SQIVND (reference sequence). This CDR3 has 15 amino acids. Trimming pared 4 bases from V and 5 bases from J, leaving 17 bases between.

The chain couples TRBV24-1 to TRBJ2-1, with D perhaps TRBD2 (6 bases). V lost 0 bases to trimming and J lost 5 bases, with 13 bases between them. This CDR3 comprises 16 residues. Germline assignment: CDR1 KGHDR and CDR2 SFDVKD. The CDR3 DNA reads as TGTGCCACCAGTGATTTGACCGGGGGTGTCAACAATGAGCAGTTCTTC. It is translated as CATSDLTGGVNNEQFF.

The chain links TRBV6-5 to TRBJ1-2, with D maybe TRBD1 (5 bases). Germline loops: CDR1 MNHEY, CDR2 SVGAGI. This CDR3 has 13 residues. The V gene lost 5 bases and the J gene lost 2 bases, with 9 bases spanning the gap. The CDR3 spells CASSQTENYGYTF. The CDR3 bases are TGTGCCAGCAGTCAGACAGAGAACTATGGCTACACCTTC.

V and J are TRBV18 and TRBJ1-1; D gene uncertain. The germline CDR1 and CDR2 sequences are KGHSH and LQKENI. The CDR3 is 13 amino acids. Trimming cost V 2 bases and J 4 bases, with 8 bases left between them. The CDR3 loop reads CASSPAATTEAFF. CDR3 nucleotides: TGTGCCAGCTCACCAGCGGCGACCACTGAAGCTTTCTTT.

The V call is TRBV19, the J call TRBJ2-7; 7 nucleotides match TRBD2. The V and J ends lost 5 bases and 5 bases, in that order; junction bases with no gene match: 6. Germline V gene data show CDR1 as LNHDA and CDR2 as SQIVND (reference sequence). CDR3 size: 13 residues. Here the CDR3 reads CASSLGLRDEQYF. For the CDR3, the DNA is TGTGCCAGTAGTCTGGGACTACGGGACGAGCAGTACTTC.

The rearrangement links TRBV30 to TRBJ2-1; 9 nucleotides align to TRBD1. This CDR3 has 14 residues. Germline-derived CDR1 and CDR2 are GTSNPN and SVGIG (reference sequence). V gave up 3 bases and J gave up 8 bases; unmatched junction bases: 8. In nucleotides, the CDR3 is TGTGCCTGGAGAGTACAGGGGGCCGGACATGAGCAGTTCTTC. It translates to CAWRVQGAGHEQFF. Full variable domain (outside the CDR3, taken from reference TRBV30 and TRBJ2-1): SQTIHQWPATLVQPVGSPLSLECTVEGTSNPNLYWYRQAAGRGLQLLFYSVGIGQISSEVPQNLSASRPQDRQFILSSKKLLLSDSGFYLCAWRVQGAGHEQFFGPGTRLTVL.

The chain has TRBV9 and TRBJ1-2, with D perhaps TRBD1 (6 bases). Trimming pared 8 bases from V and 2 bases from J, leaving 16 bases between. Germline V gives CDR1 SGDLS, CDR2 YYNGEE. The CDR3 runs 14 residues. Written as DNA, the CDR3 is TGTGCCAGTCGCCCCGGTGGACAGAACTATGGCTACACCTTC. Translating it yields CASRPGGQNYGYTF.

This chain connects TRBV19 to TRBJ1-4, with D perhaps matching TRBD1 (5 bases). Germline CDR1 and CDR2: LNHDA and SQIVND (reference sequence). CDR3 size: 15 residues. With 4 bases removed from V and 7 bases from J, the gap between germline ends came to 16 bases. The CDR3 reads CASSKLPQGGEKLFF. The CDR3 DNA sequence: TGTGCCAGTAGTAAGCTTCCCCAGGGAGGTGAAAAACTGTTTTTT.

J is TRBJ1-2 and V is TRBV18; a possible D gene is TRBD1 (6 bases). Germline V gene sequence: CDR1 KGHSH, CDR2 LQKENI. The CDR3 consists of 16 residues. Trimming stripped 5 bases from V and 1 base from J, with 17 bases between. CDR3 nucleotide sequence: TGTGCCAGCTCATTTTCTGGACAGAAACTTAACTATGGCTACACCTTC. This translates into CASSFSGQKLNYGYTF.

V usage is TRBV4-2 and J usage is TRBJ1-1; 9 positions agree with TRBD1. The CDR3 spans 15 residues. Looked up from germline, CDR1 is LGHNA and CDR2 is YNFKEQ. V lost 1 base, J lost 4 bases, and 4 bases stayed unmatched. The CDR3: CASSQGDRGSTEAFF. The CDR3 DNA reads as TGTGCCAGCAGCCAAGGAGACAGGGGGAGCACTGAAGCTTTCTTT.

DNA of the CDR3: TGCAGCGTGACTGCTCCGGGGATAACCAAAAACATTCAGTACTTC. This translates into CSVTAPGITKNIQYF. This chain joins TRBV29-1 and TRBJ2-4, with D possibly matching TRBD2 (5 bases). The CDR3 covers 15 residues. Germline CDR1 SQVTM, CDR2 ANQGSEA. Trimming took 6 bases from V and 2 from J, leaving 17 bases between them.

The CDR3 DNA is TGTGCCAGCAGCGCAGGGGGCGGCAATCAGCCCCAGCATTTT. As protein: CASSAGGGNQPQHF. The genes are TRBV28 and TRBJ1-5, with TRBD1 identical over 8 bases. CDR1 and CDR2 from the germline V gene are MDHEN and SYDVKM. The CDR3 has 14 amino acids. The J segment lost 2 bases and the V segment lost 6 bases, leaving 3 bases of the junction unmatched. The full variable domain, in which reference TRBV28 and TRBJ1-5 provide the parts outside the CDR3, is DVKVTQSSRYLVKRTGEKVFLECVQDMDHENMFWYRQDPGLGLRLIYFSYDVKMKEKGDIPEGYSVSREKKERFSLILESASTNQTSMYLCASSAGGGNQPQHFGDGTRLSIL.